These 3 T cell receptor beta chains came from one sample sequenced in a study of T cell responses to AZD1222 COVID-19 vaccine (dated by TCRdb to the early 2020s). The time point label of this sample denotes: baseline before first vaccination. The method was the immunoSEQ multiplex PCR assay. Entries here come from immuneACCESS through TCRdb and include only in-frame sequences with V and J called. Some clones fail to appear in such tables; in the studies checked, an unresolved V gene covers under half of the shortfall, and the cause of the remainder is unknown. This sample has 95,000 to 110,000 clones in its table, and 91% of those were observed once. About 41% of the sample belongs to the ten largest clones. The specimen comprised peripheral blood, sampled on day 0 of AZD1222 vaccination. The receptors come from an adult in good health.

The chain combines TRBV18 with TRBJ1-6, with 8 bases that match TRBD1. The CDR3 is 14 residues long. V was pared by 8 bases and J by 5 bases, with 5 bases of the junction left unmatched. Germline V gives CDR1 KGHSH, CDR2 LQKENI. The DNA for the CDR3 is TGTGCCAGCGCGGGGACAGGCAATAATTCACCCCTCCACTTT. It specifies CASAGTGNNSPLHF.

The CDR3 is CSVEDRGTPTYEQYF. The CDR3 DNA reads TGCAGCGTTGAAGATCGGGGGACACCGACCTACGAGCAGTACTTC. V gene TRBV29-1 combines with J gene TRBJ2-7; TRBD1 or TRBD2 may be the D gene (6 bases each). This CDR3 spans 15 amino acids. V lost 0 bases to trimming and J lost 2 bases, with 14 bases between them. In germline, CDR1 is SQVTM, CDR2 ANQGSEA.

This clone appeared a single time. This rearrangement joins TRBV7-2 to TRBJ2-2, with 8 bases identical to TRBD2. After removal of 5 bases from V and 4 bases from J, the junction contained 6 bases not matched to a gene. The CDR3 is 15 amino acids. The germline V gene encodes CDR1 SGHTA and CDR2 FQGNSA. The CDR3 reads CASSEHGRGTGELFF. The CDR3 nucleotides read TGTGCCAGCAGCGAGCACGGGAGGGGCACCGGGGAGCTGTTTTTT.